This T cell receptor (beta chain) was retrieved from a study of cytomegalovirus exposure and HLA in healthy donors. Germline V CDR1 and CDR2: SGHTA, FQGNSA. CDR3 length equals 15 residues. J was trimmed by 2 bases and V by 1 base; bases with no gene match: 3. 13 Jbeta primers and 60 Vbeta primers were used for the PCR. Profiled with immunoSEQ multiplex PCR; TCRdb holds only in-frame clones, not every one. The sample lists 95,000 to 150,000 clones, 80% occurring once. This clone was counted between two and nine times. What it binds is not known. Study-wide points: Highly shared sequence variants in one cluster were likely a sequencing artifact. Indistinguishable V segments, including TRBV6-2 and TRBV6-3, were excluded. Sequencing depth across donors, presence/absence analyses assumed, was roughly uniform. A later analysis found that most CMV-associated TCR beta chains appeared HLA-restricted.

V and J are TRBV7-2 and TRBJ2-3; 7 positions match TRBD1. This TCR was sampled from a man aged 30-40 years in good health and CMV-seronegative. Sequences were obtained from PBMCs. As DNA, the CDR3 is TGTGCCAGCAGCTTAGGGACAGGTACCACAGATACGCAGTATTTT. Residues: CASSLGTGTTDTQYF.